This entry features one T cell receptor beta chain sequence. The sample originates from a study of blood T cell repertoires in COVID-19. Repertoires were generated with immunoSEQ multiplex PCR, while TCRdb's copy carries only in-frame clones and drops some. Of over 250,000 clones listed, over 65% are singletons. The germline V gene encodes CDR1 SEHNR and CDR2 FQNEAQ (reference sequence). The trim removed 5 bases at V and 6 bases at J, leaving 10 bases unmatched. The CDR3 length is 16 residues. The chain combines TRBV7-9 with TRBJ1-6; TRBD1 matches 7 bases. This receptor was obtained from a woman older than 75 with acute or convalescent COVID-19. The sequenced sample consisted of peripheral blood. The CDR3 nucleotides read TGTGCCAGCAGCGGGGGACAGCCTCTTAGTAATTCACCCCTCCACTTT. Its translation: CASSGGQPLSNSPLHF.